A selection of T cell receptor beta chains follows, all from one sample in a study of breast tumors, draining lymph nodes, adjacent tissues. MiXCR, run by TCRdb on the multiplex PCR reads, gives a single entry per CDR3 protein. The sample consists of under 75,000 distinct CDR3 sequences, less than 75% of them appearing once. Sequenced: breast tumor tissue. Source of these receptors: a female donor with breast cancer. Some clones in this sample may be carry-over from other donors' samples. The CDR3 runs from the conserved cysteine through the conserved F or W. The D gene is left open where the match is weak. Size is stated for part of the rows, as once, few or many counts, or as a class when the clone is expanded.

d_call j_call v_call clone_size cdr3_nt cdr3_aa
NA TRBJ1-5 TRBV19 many TGTGCCAGTAGTGTCATCCATAATCAGCCCCAGCATTTT CASSVIHNQPQHF
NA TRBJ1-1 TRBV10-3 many TGTGCCATCAGCCCTTCTTTGGGGACTGAAGCTTTCTTT CAISPSLGTEAFF
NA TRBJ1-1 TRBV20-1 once TGCGGTGCTCTGGGACGGATGAACACTGAAGCTTTCTTT CGALGRMNTEAFF
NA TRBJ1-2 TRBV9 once TGTGCCAGCAGCGTAGCTCCGGGGGGCTATGGCTACACCTTC CASSVAPGGYGYTF
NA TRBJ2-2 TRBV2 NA TGTGCCAGCAGTAGGGCCGGGGAGCTGTTTTTT CASSRAGELFF
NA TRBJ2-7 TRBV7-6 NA TGTGCCAGCAGCTTAGGCCCGGGGGCCGTTTACGAGCAGTACTTC CASSLGPGAVYEQYF
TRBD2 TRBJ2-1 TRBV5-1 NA TGCGCCAGCAGCTTGGGAGGACTAGCGGGCTACAATGAGCAGTTCTTC CASSLGGLAGYNEQFF
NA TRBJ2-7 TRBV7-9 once TGTGCCAGCAGCTTAGTCGGACGGACACCTAACTCCTACGAGCAGTACTTC CASSLVGRTPNSYEQYF
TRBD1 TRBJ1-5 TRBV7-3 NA TGTGCCAGCAGCCACGGGACAGCCAATCAGCCCCAGCATTTT CASSHGTANQPQHF
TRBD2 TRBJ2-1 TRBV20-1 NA TGCAGTGCTAGAGTCGCTAGCGGGGGCTCTTCCTACAATGAGCAGTTCTTC CSARVASGGSSYNEQFF
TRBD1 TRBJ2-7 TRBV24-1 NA TGTGCCACCAGTGATTCCAAGGGGGCTCGTCTGTACGAGCAGTACTTC CATSDSKGARLYEQYF
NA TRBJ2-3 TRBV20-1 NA TGCAGTGCTAGGGATGTAGATACGCAGTCTTTT CSARDVDTQSF
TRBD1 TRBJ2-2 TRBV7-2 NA TGTGCCAGCAGCGGGTACAGGGGGCAGGGAGGGGAGCTGTTTTTT CASSGYRGQGGELFF
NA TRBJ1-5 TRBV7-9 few TGTGCCAGCAGCTTAGCGCGCCGCAGGGATCAGCCCCAGCATTTT CASSLARRRDQPQHF
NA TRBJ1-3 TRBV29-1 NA TGCAGCCCGGCGTGGGCGAACACCATATATTTT CSPAWANTIYF
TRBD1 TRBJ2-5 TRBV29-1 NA TGCAGCGTCCAAGTGGGACAGCAAGAGACCCAGTACTTC CSVQVGQQETQYF
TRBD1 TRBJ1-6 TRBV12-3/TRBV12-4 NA TGTGCCAGCAGTTTAGCGGGGACAGGGTATTCACCCCTCCACTTT CASSLAGTGYSPLHF